The clone carrying this T cell receptor (beta chain) was seen at least ten times. Its target is unknown. Germline CDR1 and CDR2: MGHDK and SYGVNS. Germline trimming cut 2 bases from V and 4 bases from J; bases unmatched to any gene: 8. The CDR3 sequence is 16 residues long. The data derive from a study of response to subunit inactivated influenza vaccine. TCRdb analysed the RT-PCR reads with MiXCR anew, one entry per CDR3 protein. The table has about 300,000 distinct CDR3 sequences, about 20% seen once. General observations from the study: Every seasonal influenza vaccination brings in few new T cells, the authors suggested.

The source material was PBMCs from blood, sampled less than 22 months after vaccination. This clonotype was obtained from a man between 45 and 75 years old who received an inactivated influenza vaccine. The chain employs TRBV25-1 and TRBJ2-7; 10 positions match TRBD2. The CDR3 loop is CASSEPTGTSAYEQYF. The DNA of the CDR3 is TGTGCCAGCAGTGAACCCACCGGGACTAGCGCTTACGAGCAGTACTTC.